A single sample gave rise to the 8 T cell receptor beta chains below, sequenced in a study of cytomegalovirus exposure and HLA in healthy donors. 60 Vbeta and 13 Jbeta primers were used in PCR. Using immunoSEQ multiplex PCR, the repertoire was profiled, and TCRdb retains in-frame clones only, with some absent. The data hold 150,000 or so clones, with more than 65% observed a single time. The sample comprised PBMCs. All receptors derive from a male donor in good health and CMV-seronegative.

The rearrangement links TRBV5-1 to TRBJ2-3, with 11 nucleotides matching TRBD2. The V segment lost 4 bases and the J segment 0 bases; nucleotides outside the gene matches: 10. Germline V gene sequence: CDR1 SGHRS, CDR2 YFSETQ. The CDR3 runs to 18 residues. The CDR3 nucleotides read TGCGCCAGCAGCCAAGGGACTAGCGGCCGGACTAGCACAGATACGCAGTATTTT. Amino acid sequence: CASSQGTSGRTSTDTQYF.

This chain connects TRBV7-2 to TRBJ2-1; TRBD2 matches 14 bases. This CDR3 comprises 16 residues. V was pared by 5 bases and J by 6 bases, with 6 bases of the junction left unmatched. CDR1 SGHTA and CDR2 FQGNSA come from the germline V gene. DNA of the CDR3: TGTGCCAGCAGCACAGGACTAGCGGGAGGACTCAATGAGCAGTTCTTC. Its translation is CASSTGLAGGLNEQFF. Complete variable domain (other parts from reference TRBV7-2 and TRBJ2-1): GAGVSQSPSNKVTEKGKDVELRCDPISGHTALYWYRQSLGQGLEFLIYFQGNSAPDKSGLPSDRFSAERTGGSVSTLTIQRTQQEDSAVYLCASSTGLAGGLNEQFFGPGTRLTVL.

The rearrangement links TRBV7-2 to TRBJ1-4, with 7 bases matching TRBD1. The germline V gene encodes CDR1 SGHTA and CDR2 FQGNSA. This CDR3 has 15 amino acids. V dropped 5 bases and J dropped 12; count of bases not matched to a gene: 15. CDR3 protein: CASSRTPIQGTELFF. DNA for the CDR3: TGTGCCAGCAGCCGGACGCCAATACAGGGGACGGAACTGTTTTTT.

The CDR3 DNA follows: TGTGCCAGCAGCTCAGTAACAGGGGCGGATTCACCCCTCCACTTT. Its protein is CASSSVTGADSPLHF. The chain links TRBV11-2 to TRBJ1-6, with TRBD1 identical over 7 bases. The CDR3 has 15 amino acids. The trim removed 4 bases at V and 8 bases at J, leaving 8 bases unmatched. Germline-derived CDR1 and CDR2 are SGHAT and FQNNGV.

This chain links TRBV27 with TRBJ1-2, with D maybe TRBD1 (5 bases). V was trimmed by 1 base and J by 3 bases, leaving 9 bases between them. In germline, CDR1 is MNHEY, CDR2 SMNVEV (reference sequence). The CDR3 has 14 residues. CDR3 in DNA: TGTGCCAGCAGTTTATGGGCGGGGGACTATGGCTACACCTTC. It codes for CASSLWAGDYGYTF.

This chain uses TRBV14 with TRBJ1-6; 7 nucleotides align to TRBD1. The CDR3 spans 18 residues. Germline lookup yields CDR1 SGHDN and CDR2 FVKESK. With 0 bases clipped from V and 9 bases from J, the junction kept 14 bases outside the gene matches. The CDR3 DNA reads TGTGCCAGCAGCCAAGATCTCTTCCGTCCGGGACAGCCTTCACCCCTCCACTTT. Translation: CASSQDLFRPGQPSPLHF.

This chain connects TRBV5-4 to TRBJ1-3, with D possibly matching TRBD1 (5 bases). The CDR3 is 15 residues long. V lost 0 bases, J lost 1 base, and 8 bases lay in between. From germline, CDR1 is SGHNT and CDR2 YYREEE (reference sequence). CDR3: CASSLAGMSGNTIYF. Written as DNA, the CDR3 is TGTGCCAGCAGCTTGGCAGGGATGTCTGGAAACACCATATATTTT. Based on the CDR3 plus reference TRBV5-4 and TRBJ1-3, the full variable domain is ETGVTQSPTHLIKTRGQQVTLRCSSQSGHNTVSWYQQALGQGPQFIFQYYREEENGRGNFPPRFSGLQFPNYSSELNVNALELDDSALYLCASSLAGMSGNTIYFGEGSWLTVV.

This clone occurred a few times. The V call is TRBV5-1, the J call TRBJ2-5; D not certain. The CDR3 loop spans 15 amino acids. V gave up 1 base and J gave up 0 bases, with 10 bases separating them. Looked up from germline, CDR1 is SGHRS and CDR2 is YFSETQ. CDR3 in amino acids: CASSLNGVNQETQYF. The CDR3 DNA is TGCGCCAGCAGCTTGAACGGAGTGAACCAAGAGACCCAGTACTTC.